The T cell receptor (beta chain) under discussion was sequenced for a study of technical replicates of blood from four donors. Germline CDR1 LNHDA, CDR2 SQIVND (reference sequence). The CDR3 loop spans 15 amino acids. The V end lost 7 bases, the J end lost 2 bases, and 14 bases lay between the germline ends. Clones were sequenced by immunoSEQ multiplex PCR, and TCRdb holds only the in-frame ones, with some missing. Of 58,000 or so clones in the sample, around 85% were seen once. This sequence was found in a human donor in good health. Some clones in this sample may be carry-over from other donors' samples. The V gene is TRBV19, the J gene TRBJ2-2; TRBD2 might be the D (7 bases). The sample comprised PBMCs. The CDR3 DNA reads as TGTGCCAGTACTAAGGGGGGGGTTAACACCGGGGAGCTGTTTTTT. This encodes CASTKGGVNTGELFF.